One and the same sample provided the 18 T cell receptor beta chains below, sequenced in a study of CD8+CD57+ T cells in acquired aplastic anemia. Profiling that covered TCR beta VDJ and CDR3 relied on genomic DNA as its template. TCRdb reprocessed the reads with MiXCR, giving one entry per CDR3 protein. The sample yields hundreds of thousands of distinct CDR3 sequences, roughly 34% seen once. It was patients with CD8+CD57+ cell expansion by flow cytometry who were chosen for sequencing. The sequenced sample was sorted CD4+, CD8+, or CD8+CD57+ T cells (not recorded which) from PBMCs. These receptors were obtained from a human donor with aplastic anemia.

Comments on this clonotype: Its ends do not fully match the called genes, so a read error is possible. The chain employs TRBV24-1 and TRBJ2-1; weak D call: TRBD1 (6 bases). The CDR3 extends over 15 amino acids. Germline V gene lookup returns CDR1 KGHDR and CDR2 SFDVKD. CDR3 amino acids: CATRDRDNSCNEQFF. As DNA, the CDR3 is TGTGCCACCAGGGACCGGGACAACTCCTGCAATGAGCAGTTCTTC.

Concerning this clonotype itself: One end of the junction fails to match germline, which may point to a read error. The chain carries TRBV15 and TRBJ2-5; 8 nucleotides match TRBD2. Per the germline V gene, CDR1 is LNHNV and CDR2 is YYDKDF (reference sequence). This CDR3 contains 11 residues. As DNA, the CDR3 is TGTGCCACCAGCAGAGCCGGGACTAGTCTCTTC. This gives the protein CATSRAGTSLF.

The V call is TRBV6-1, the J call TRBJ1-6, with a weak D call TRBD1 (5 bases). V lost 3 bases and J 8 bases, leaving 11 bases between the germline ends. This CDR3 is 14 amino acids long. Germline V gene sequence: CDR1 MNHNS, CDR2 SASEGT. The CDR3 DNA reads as TGTGCCAGCAGTGACAAGGGGTTCTATTCACCCCTCCACTTT. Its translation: CASSDKGFYSPLHF.

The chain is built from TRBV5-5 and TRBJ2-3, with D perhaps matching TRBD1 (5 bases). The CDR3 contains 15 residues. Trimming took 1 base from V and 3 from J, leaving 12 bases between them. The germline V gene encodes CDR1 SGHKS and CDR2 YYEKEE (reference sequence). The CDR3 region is CASSLRATVTDTQYF. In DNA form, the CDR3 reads TGTGCCAGCAGCTTGAGAGCGACAGTGACAGATACGCAGTATTTT.

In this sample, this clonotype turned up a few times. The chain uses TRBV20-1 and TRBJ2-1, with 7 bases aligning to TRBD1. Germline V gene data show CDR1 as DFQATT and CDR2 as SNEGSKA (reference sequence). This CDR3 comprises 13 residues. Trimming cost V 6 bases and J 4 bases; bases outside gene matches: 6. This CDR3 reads CSAMGQSYNEQFF. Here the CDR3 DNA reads TGCAGTGCAATGGGACAGAGTTACAATGAGCAGTTCTTC.

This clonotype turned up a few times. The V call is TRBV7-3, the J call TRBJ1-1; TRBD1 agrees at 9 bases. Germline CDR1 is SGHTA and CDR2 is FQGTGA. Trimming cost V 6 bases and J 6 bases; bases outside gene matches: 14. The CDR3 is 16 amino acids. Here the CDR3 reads CASRRTPGQGIPEAFF. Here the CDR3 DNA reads TGTGCCAGCAGACGTACTCCGGGACAGGGAATCCCTGAAGCTTTCTTT.

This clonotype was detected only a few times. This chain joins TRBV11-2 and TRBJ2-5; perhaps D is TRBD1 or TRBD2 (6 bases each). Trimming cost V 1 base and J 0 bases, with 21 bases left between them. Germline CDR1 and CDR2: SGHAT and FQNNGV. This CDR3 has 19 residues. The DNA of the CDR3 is TGTGCCAGCAGCTTAGGGAGGGGTAGGGGGGCAGGTAACCAAGAGACCCAGTACTTC. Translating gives CASSLGRGRGAGNQETQYF.

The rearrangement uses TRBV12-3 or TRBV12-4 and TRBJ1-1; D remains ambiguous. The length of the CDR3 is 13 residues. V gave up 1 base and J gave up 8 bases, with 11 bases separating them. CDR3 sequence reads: CASSLVLGTEAFF. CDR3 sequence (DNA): TGTGCCAGCAGTTTAGTCCTCGGCACAGAAGCTTTCTTT.

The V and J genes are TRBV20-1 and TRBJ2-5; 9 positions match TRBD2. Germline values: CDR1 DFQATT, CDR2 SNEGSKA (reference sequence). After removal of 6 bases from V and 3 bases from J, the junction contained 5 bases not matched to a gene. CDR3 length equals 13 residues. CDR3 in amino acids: CSAWASGEETQYF. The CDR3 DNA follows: TGCAGTGCCTGGGCTAGCGGGGAAGAGACCCAGTACTTC.

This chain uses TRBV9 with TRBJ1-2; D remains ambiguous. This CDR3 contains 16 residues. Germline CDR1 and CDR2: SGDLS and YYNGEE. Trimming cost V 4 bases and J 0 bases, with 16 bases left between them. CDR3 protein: CASSPEQRLTNYGYTF. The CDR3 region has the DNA TGTGCCAGCAGCCCCGAGCAGAGGCTGACTAACTATGGCTACACCTTC.

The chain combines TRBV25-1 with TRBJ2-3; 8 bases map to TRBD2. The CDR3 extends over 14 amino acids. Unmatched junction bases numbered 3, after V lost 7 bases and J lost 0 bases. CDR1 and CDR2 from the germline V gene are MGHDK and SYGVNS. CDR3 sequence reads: CASTRGGSTDTQYF. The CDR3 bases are TGTGCCAGCACTCGCGGGGGGAGCACAGATACGCAGTATTTT.

CDR3: CASSEGQGTGGGYTF. Here the CDR3 DNA reads TGTGCCAGCAGTGAGGGACAGGGGACTGGAGGAGGCTACACCTTC. V gene TRBV9 combines with J gene TRBJ1-2; 10 positions agree with TRBD1. The germline CDR1 and CDR2 sequences are SGDLS and YYNGEE. With 5 bases clipped from V and 8 bases from J, the junction kept 12 bases outside the gene matches. The CDR3 has 15 residues.

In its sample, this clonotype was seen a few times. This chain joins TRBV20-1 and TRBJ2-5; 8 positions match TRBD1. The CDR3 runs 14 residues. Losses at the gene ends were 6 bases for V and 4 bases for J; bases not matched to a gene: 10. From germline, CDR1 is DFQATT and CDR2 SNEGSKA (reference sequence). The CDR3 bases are TGCAGTGCACCCCTCGACAGGGGCGGAGAGACCCAGTACTTC. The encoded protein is CSAPLDRGGETQYF.

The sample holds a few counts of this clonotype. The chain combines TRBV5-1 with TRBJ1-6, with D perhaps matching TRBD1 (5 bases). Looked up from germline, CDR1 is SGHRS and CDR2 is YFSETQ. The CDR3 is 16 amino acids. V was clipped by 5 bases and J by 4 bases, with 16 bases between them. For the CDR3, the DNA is TGCGCCAGCAGTCGGGGCGTCCGGGGTTATAATTCACCCCTCCACTTT. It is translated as CASSRGVRGYNSPLHF. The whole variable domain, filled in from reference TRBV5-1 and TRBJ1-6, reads KAGVTQTPRYLIKTRGQQVTLSCSPISGHRSVSWYQQTPGQGLQFLFEYFSETQRNKGNFPGRFSGRQFSNSRSEMNVSTLELGDSALYLCASSRGVRGYNSPLHFGNGTRLTVT.

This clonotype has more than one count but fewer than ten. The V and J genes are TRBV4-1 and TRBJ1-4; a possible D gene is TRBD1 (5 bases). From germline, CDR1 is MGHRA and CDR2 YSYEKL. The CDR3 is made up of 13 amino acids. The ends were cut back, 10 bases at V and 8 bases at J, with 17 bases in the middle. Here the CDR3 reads CATKGTWEEKLFF. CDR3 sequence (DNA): TGCGCCACCAAGGGGACCTGGGAGGAAAAACTGTTTTTT.

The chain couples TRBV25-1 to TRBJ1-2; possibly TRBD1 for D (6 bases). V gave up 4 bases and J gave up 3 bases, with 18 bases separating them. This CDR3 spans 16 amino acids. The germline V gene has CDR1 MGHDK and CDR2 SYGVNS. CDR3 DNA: TGTGCCAGCAGTGGGGGGTGGGGGCGACAGGACTATGGCTACACCTTC. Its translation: CASSGGWGRQDYGYTF.

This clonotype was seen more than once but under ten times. DNA for the CDR3: TGTGCCAGCAGTGATTGGACAGGGGGCTCCTACGAGCAGTACTTC. Its protein is CASSDWTGGSYEQYF. The chain couples TRBV2 to TRBJ2-7, with 10 bases that match TRBD1. Germline CDR1 is SNHLY and CDR2 is FYNNEI. The J segment lost 0 bases and the V segment lost 3 bases, leaving 2 bases of the junction unmatched. This CDR3 is built from 15 residues.

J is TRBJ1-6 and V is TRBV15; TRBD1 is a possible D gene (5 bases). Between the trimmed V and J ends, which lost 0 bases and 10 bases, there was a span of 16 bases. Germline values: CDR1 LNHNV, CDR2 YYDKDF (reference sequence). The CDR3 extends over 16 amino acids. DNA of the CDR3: TGTGCCACCAGCAGAGATCCGGTCAGGGCAGGATCACCCCTCCACTTT. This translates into CATSRDPVRAGSPLHF.